The rows below give T cell receptor beta chains drawn from one sample of a study of blood T cell repertoires in COVID-19. Profiling relied on immunoSEQ multiplex PCR, and the TCRdb table lists in-frame clones only, not all of them. The sample lists 150,000 to 200,000 clones, 80% to 95% seen once, with just under 2% in the top ten. What was sequenced was peripheral blood. Every receptor here comes from a woman aged 55-70 years with COVID-19, enrolled during active disease. Each CDR3 is given with its conserved first and last residue. Fields, in order: clone size, J gene, V gene, D gene, CDR3 protein, CDR3 DNA. A D gene is named only where the DNA matches it firmly. The size field is filled for only some rows; it gives once, few, many or a size class.

clone size: .; J gene: TRBJ1-1; V gene: TRBV6-6; D gene: .; CDR3 protein: CASRLHPSGRTEAFF; CDR3 DNA: TGTGCCAGCAGGCTTCATCCCAGTGGTCGCACTGAAGCTTTCTTT
clone size: once; J gene: TRBJ1-1; V gene: TRBV10-2; D gene: TRBD1; CDR3 protein: CASRAAGGRTEAFF; CDR3 DNA: TGCGCCAGCAGGGCTGCAGGGGGGCGCACTGAAGCTTTCTTT
clone size: many; J gene: TRBJ1-2; V gene: TRBV12-3/TRBV12-4; D gene: .; CDR3 protein: CASSFNGKGGYTF; CDR3 DNA: TGTGCCAGCAGTTTTAACGGGAAGGGTGGCTACACCTTC
clone size: .; J gene: TRBJ1-6; V gene: TRBV5-4; D gene: TRBD1; CDR3 protein: CASSLDRGRDSPLHF; CDR3 DNA: TGTGCCAGCAGCTTGGACAGGGGGCGCGATTCACCCCTCCACTTT
clone size: .; J gene: TRBJ1-5; V gene: TRBV27; D gene: .; CDR3 protein: CASSSPQGGQPQHF; CDR3 DNA: TGTGCCAGCAGTTCCCCCCAAGGGGGTCAGCCCCAGCATTTT
clone size: .; J gene: TRBJ1-6; V gene: TRBV7-2; D gene: .; CDR3 protein: CASSPGNNSPLHF; CDR3 DNA: TGTGCCAGCAGCCCCGGGAATAATTCACCCCTCCACTTT
clone size: few; J gene: TRBJ1-2; V gene: TRBV19; D gene: TRBD1; CDR3 protein: CASSILGEPGQEVHGYTF; CDR3 DNA: TGTGCCAGTAGTATACTCGGAGAACCGGGACAGGAGGTTCATGGCTACACCTTC
clone size: .; J gene: TRBJ2-2; V gene: TRBV7-2; D gene: TRBD2; CDR3 protein: CASSLDGLAGGNGELFF; CDR3 DNA: TGTGCCAGCAGCTTAGATGGACTAGCGGGGGGGAACGGGGAGCTGTTTTTT
clone size: .; J gene: TRBJ1-6; V gene: TRBV12-3/TRBV12-4; D gene: .; CDR3 protein: CASSFRATSPLHF; CDR3 DNA: TGTGCCAGCAGTTTTCGCGCCACTTCACCCCTCCACTTT
clone size: .; J gene: TRBJ1-2; V gene: TRBV7-9; D gene: .; CDR3 protein: CASSLTGTDGYTF; CDR3 DNA: TGTGCCAGCAGCCTAACAGGGACGGACGGCTACACCTTC
clone size: .; J gene: TRBJ2-7; V gene: TRBV18; D gene: TRBD2; CDR3 protein: CASSLTPAGVSYEQYF; CDR3 DNA: TGTGCCAGCTCACTCACACCAGCGGGAGTTAGTTACGAGCAGTACTTC
clone size: .; J gene: TRBJ2-2; V gene: TRBV3-1/TRBV3-2; D gene: .; CDR3 protein: CASSQDQQGRTGELFF; CDR3 DNA: TGTGCCAGCAGCCAAGATCAGCAGGGGCGGACCGGGGAGCTGTTTTTT
clone size: once; J gene: TRBJ2-1; V gene: TRBV5-4; D gene: TRBD1; CDR3 protein: CASSSDRGRREQFF; CDR3 DNA: TGTGCCAGCAGCTCGGACAGGGGGCGTCGCGAGCAGTTCTTC
clone size: .; J gene: TRBJ2-1; V gene: TRBV3-1/TRBV3-2; D gene: TRBD2; CDR3 protein: CASSSSTSGGADEQFF; CDR3 DNA: TGTGCCAGCAGCTCGTCGACTAGCGGGGGGGCGGATGAGCAGTTCTTC
clone size: .; J gene: TRBJ2-6; V gene: TRBV4-2; D gene: .; CDR3 protein: CASSQAGTGANVLTF; CDR3 DNA: TGTGCCAGCAGCCAAGCAGGGACTGGGGCCAACGTCCTGACTTTC
clone size: .; J gene: TRBJ2-1; V gene: TRBV24-1; D gene: TRBD2; CDR3 protein: CATSDPSGAGNEQFF; CDR3 DNA: TGTGCCACCAGTGACCCTAGCGGGGCTGGCAATGAGCAGTTCTTC
clone size: .; J gene: TRBJ2-1; V gene: TRBV5-1; D gene: .; CDR3 protein: CASSSLLPTQSTSEQFF; CDR3 DNA: TGCGCCAGCAGCTCCTTACTACCAACTCAATCTACAAGTGAGCAGTTCTTC
clone size: .; J gene: TRBJ1-3; V gene: TRBV3-1/TRBV3-2; D gene: .; CDR3 protein: CASSTQDRNTIYF; CDR3 DNA: TGTGCCAGCAGCACCCAGGACAGAAACACCATATATTTT
clone size: .; J gene: TRBJ2-1; V gene: TRBV27; D gene: TRBD1; CDR3 protein: CASQRGTGNNEQFF; CDR3 DNA: TGTGCCAGCCAGAGGGGGACAGGGAACAATGAGCAGTTCTTC
clone size: .; J gene: TRBJ1-4; V gene: TRBV18; D gene: TRBD1; CDR3 protein: CASSPQQDRGNEKLFF; CDR3 DNA: TGTGCCAGCTCACCTCAACAGGACAGGGGTAATGAAAAACTGTTTTTT
clone size: .; J gene: TRBJ1-6; V gene: TRBV6-5; D gene: .; CDR3 protein: CASILQGNNSPLHF; CDR3 DNA: TGTGCCAGCATCCTACAGGGAAACAATTCACCCCTCCACTTT
clone size: .; J gene: TRBJ2-7; V gene: TRBV10-3; D gene: .; CDR3 protein: CAIRPDFGNGFYEQYF; CDR3 DNA: TGTGCCATCCGTCCGGACTTCGGGAATGGGTTCTACGAGCAGTACTTC
clone size: .; J gene: TRBJ1-4; V gene: TRBV5-6; D gene: .; CDR3 protein: CASSLAGADEKLFF; CDR3 DNA: TGTGCCAGCAGCTTGGCAGGGGCGGATGAAAAACTGTTTTTT
clone size: .; J gene: TRBJ2-3; V gene: TRBV6-6; D gene: TRBD2; CDR3 protein: CASSTGLAGRGDTQYF; CDR3 DNA: TGTGCCAGCAGCACGGGACTAGCGGGGCGGGGAGATACGCAGTATTTT
clone size: .; J gene: TRBJ1-5; V gene: TRBV7-2; D gene: .; CDR3 protein: CASSKQEGGYQPQHF; CDR3 DNA: TGTGCCAGCAGTAAACAGGAAGGGGGATATCAGCCCCAGCATTTT
clone size: .; J gene: TRBJ1-1; V gene: TRBV15; D gene: .; CDR3 protein: CATGRGHLNTEAFF; CDR3 DNA: TGTGCCACCGGAAGAGGACATTTGAACACTGAAGCTTTCTTT
clone size: .; J gene: TRBJ2-7; V gene: TRBV3-1/TRBV3-2; D gene: .; CDR3 protein: CASSLGAPYEQYF; CDR3 DNA: TGTGCCAGCAGCCTAGGGGCACCCTACGAGCAGTACTTC
clone size: .; J gene: TRBJ2-1; V gene: TRBV6-5; D gene: .; CDR3 protein: CASSYGQNNEQFF; CDR3 DNA: TGTGCCAGCAGTTACGGGCAGAACAATGAGCAGTTCTTC
clone size: .; J gene: TRBJ1-1; V gene: TRBV5-1; D gene: .; CDR3 protein: CASSGNRGVAEAFF; CDR3 DNA: TGCGCCAGCAGCGGGAATCGGGGGGTAGCTGAAGCTTTCTTT
clone size: .; J gene: TRBJ1-3; V gene: TRBV7-8; D gene: TRBD1; CDR3 protein: CASSLRRTGALSGNTIYF; CDR3 DNA: TGTGCCAGCAGCCTACGACGGACAGGGGCGCTCTCTGGAAACACCATATATTTT
clone size: .; J gene: TRBJ2-3; V gene: TRBV3-1/TRBV3-2; D gene: TRBD1; CDR3 protein: CASSPLSSQGGTDTQYF; CDR3 DNA: TGTGCCAGCAGCCCGCTTAGTAGCCAGGGGGGCACAGATACGCAGTATTTT
clone size: .; J gene: TRBJ1-5; V gene: TRBV19; D gene: TRBD1; CDR3 protein: CASSGQGAFLGNQPQHF; CDR3 DNA: TGTGCCAGTAGTGGACAGGGGGCTTTTTTGGGCAATCAGCCCCAGCATTTT
clone size: once; J gene: TRBJ1-1; V gene: TRBV4-1; D gene: TRBD1; CDR3 protein: CASSPEGQVAEAFF; CDR3 DNA: TGCGCCAGCAGCCCGGAGGGACAGGTGGCTGAAGCTTTCTTT
clone size: once; J gene: TRBJ2-3; V gene: TRBV7-3; D gene: .; CDR3 protein: CASSPEGGRTQYF; CDR3 DNA: TGTGCCAGCAGCCCCGAGGGGGGGAGGACGCAGTATTTT
clone size: .; J gene: TRBJ1-4; V gene: TRBV7-2; D gene: TRBD1; CDR3 protein: CASSSETGGYEKLFF; CDR3 DNA: TGTGCCAGCAGCTCAGAGACAGGGGGGTATGAAAAACTGTTTTTT
clone size: .; J gene: TRBJ2-7; V gene: TRBV5-1; D gene: TRBD1; CDR3 protein: CASRGGGGQGGEQYF; CDR3 DNA: TGCGCCAGCAGGGGGGGCGGGGGACAGGGCGGCGAGCAGTACTTC
clone size: once; J gene: TRBJ2-7; V gene: TRBV6-5; D gene: .; CDR3 protein: CASGGQLLGEQYF; CDR3 DNA: TGTGCCAGCGGGGGACAATTGCTGGGGGAGCAGTACTTC
clone size: once; J gene: TRBJ1-1; V gene: TRBV29-1; D gene: TRBD1; CDR3 protein: CSVTSGGGGTEAFF; CDR3 DNA: TGCAGCGTGACTTCAGGGGGCGGCGGCACTGAAGCTTTCTTT
clone size: .; J gene: TRBJ1-1; V gene: TRBV19; D gene: TRBD1; CDR3 protein: CASSMGVPGQGEWNTEAFF; CDR3 DNA: TGTGCCAGTAGTATGGGGGTACCTGGACAGGGGGAATGGAACACTGAAGCTTTCTTT
clone size: .; J gene: TRBJ2-1; V gene: TRBV19; D gene: .; CDR3 protein: CASSTWRGSSYNEQFF; CDR3 DNA: TGTGCCAGTAGCACGTGGCGAGGCAGCTCCTACAATGAGCAGTTCTTC
clone size: .; J gene: TRBJ1-2; V gene: TRBV4-3; D gene: .; CDR3 protein: CASSQEDRADYGYTF; CDR3 DNA: TGCGCCAGCAGCCAAGAGGACAGAGCCGACTATGGCTACACCTTC